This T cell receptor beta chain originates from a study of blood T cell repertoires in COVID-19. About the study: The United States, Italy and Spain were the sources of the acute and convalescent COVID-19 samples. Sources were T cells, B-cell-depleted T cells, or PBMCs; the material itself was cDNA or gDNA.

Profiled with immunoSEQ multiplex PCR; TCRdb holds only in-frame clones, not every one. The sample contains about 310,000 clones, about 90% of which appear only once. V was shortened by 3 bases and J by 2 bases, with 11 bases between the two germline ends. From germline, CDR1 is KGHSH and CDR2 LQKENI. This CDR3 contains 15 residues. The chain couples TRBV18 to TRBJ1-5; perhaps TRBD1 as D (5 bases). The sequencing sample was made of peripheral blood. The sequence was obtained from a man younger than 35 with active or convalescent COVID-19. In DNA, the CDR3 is TGTGCCAGCTCACCCAACTCGGGGGGCAATCAGCCCCAGCATTTT. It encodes CASSPNSGGNQPQHF.